This T cell receptor beta chain was recorded in a study of blood T cell repertoires in COVID-19. About the study: Sites in the United States, Italy and Spain provided acute and convalescent COVID-19 samples. T cells, B-cell-depleted T cells, or PBMCs provided the cDNA or gDNA that served as material.

In the original workflow: Counts of nucleated cells, estimated from reference gene primer amplification, were obtained. Libraries were prepared by immunoSEQ multiplex PCR; TCRdb keeps only in-frame clonotypes and omits some of them. For V, J and clone size, that table is used; D and trimming come from the DNA. The sample lists 280,000 or so clones, less than 90% occurring once. The length of the CDR3 is 15 residues. Trimming removed 4 bases from V and 5 bases from J; junction bases left unmatched: 8. The germline CDR1 and CDR2 sequences are SGHRS and YFSETQ. The source of this sequence is a human donor in a cohort sampled during active COVID-19. This chain joins TRBV5-1 and TRBJ2-3; 9 bases map to TRBD2. Sequencing used peripheral blood. The CDR3 coding sequence is TGCGCCAGCAGCGTTAGCGGGAGTTCGGGAGATACGCAGTATTTT. Amino acids: CASSVSGSSGDTQYF.